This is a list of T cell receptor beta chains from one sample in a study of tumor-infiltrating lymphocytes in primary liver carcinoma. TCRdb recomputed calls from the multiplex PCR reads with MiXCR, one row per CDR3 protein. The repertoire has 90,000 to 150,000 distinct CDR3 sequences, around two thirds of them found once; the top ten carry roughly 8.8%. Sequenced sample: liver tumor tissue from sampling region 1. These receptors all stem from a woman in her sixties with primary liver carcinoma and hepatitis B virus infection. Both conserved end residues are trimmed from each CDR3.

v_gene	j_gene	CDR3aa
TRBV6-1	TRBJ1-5	ASSERGEGWNQPQH
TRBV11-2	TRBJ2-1	DGSLVWGGSWYNGQF
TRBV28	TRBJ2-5	ASSLSAEPETQY
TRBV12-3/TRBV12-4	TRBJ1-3	ASILIVVGNTIY
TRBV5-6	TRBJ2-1	ASEELASYNEQF
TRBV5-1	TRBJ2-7	ASRDTAESSYEQY
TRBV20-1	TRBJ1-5	SDSEVCNQPQH
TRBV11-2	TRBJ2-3	ASSSDRGDTQF
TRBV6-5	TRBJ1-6	ASNLRNRGSPLH
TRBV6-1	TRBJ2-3	ASSEEGAGYRTDTQY